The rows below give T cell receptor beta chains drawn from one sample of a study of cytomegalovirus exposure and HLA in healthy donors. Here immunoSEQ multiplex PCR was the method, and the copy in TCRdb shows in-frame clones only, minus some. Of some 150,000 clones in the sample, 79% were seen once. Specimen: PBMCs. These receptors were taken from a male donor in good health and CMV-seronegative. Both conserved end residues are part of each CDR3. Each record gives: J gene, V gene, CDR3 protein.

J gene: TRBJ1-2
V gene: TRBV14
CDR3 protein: CASSRDSSFLNYGYTF

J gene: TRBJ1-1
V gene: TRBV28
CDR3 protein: CASSFPGYTEAFF

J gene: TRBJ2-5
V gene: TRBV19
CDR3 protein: CASSITSGREETQYF

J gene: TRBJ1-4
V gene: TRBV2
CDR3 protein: CASSRYQLTNEKLFF

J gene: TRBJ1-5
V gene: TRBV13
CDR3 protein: CASSKRASNQPQHF

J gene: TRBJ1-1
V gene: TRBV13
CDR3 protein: CASSFEATDAAFF

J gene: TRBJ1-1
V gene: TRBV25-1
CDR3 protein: CASSERTGGNTEAFF

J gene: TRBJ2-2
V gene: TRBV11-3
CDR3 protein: CATSDRGTGELFF

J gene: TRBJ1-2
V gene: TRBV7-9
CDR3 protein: CASSPGTGIGYTF

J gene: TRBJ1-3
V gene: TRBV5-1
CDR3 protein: CASSVSGTGGSGNTIYF

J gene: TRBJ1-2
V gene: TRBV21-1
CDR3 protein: CPLEQGVGGYTF

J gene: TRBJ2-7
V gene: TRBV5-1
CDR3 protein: CASSLGGGAPEQYF

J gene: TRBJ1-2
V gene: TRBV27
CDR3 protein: CASSPLGYGYTF

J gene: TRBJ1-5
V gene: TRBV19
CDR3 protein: CASSAGINQPQHF

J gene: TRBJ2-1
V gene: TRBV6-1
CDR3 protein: CASSPPHEQFF

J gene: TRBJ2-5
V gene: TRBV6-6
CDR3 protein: CASSIAQETQYF

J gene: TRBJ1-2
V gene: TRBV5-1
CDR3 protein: CASSFSSLWGYTF

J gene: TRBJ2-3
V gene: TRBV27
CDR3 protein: CASSLKSVWDTQYF

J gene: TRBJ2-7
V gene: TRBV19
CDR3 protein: CASSIGQGREQYF

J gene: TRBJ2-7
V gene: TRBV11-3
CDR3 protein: CASSLVQGGPYEQYF

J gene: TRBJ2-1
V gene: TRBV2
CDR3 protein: CASTVAFSGGQGFTSYNEQFF

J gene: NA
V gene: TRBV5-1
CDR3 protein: CASSVGAVAYEQYF

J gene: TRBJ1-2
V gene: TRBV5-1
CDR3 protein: CASSRTGQDYDYGYTF

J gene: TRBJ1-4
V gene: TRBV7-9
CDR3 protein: CSSSRNSGRGNEKLFF

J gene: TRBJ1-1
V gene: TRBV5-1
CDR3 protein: CASTLRGQGLEAFF

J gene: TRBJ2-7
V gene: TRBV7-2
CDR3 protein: CASSLVLTEQYF

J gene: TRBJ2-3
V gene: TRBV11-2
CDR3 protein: CASSSHWGGGAEGTDTQYF

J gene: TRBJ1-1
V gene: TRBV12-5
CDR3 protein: CASGLVLGTPTMNTEAFF

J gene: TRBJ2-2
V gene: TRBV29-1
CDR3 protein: CSVRTAANTGELFF

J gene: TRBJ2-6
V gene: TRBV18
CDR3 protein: CASSPLEAGANVLTF

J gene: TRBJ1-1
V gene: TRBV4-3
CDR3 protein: CASSQDISGGRGNTEAFF

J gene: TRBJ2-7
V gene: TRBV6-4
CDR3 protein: CASSEEAGDLSEQYF

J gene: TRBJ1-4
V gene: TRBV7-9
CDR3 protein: CASSFDTNEKLFF

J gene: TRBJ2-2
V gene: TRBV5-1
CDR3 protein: CASSLGGSFGGELFF

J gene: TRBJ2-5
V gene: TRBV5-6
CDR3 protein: CASSTLAGGAYGRETQYF

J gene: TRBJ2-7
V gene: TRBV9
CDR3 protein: CASSDPSTANEQYF

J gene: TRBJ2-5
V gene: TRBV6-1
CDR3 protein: CASSEFAGGQETQYF

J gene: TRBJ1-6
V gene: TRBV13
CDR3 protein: CASSWTEYNSPLHF

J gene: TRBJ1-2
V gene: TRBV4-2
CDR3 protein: CASSPSPGQGAIGYTF

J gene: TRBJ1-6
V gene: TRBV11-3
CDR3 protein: CASSWTAGGSPLHF